This T cell receptor (beta chain) appears in the sequencing data of a study of Ad26.COV2.S vaccination and SARS-CoV-2 variants. About the study: Donor allocation was to the COV1001 Ad26.COV2.S trial arm.

This table comes from immunoSEQ multiplex PCR, and its TCRdb copy is limited to in-frame clones, with some not included. This sample yields approximately 480,000 clones, of which about 83% are seen a single time; 9.5% to 15% belongs to the top ten. This sample's treatment: about 20 received Ad26.COV2.S at low or high dose, single or two shots; roughly five received placebo; per-sample allocation not given. Samples analyzed were those drawn on day 63 after the first vaccine or placebo injection. General study findings and limits: Measurement of non-spike TCR breadth gave similar results in vaccine and placebo recipients.

The V end lost 2 bases, the J end lost 5 bases, and 23 bases lay between the germline ends. The length of the CDR3 is 17 residues. CDR1 and CDR2 from the germline V gene are SGHRS and YFSETQ. Worth noting for this clone: Antigen specificity is unknown.

This sequence was found in a person between 18 and 65 years old who received the Ad26.COV2.S COVID-19 vaccine or a placebo. The sample here was peripheral blood, taken in a trial of Ad26.COV2.S vaccine versus placebo. The chain has TRBV5-1 and TRBJ2-7; D possibly corresponds to TRBD2 (6 bases). The CDR3: CASSLARGGGPGDEQYF. The CDR3 DNA is TGCGCCAGCAGCTTAGCCCGGGGAGGAGGCCCCGGGGACGAGCAGTACTTC.